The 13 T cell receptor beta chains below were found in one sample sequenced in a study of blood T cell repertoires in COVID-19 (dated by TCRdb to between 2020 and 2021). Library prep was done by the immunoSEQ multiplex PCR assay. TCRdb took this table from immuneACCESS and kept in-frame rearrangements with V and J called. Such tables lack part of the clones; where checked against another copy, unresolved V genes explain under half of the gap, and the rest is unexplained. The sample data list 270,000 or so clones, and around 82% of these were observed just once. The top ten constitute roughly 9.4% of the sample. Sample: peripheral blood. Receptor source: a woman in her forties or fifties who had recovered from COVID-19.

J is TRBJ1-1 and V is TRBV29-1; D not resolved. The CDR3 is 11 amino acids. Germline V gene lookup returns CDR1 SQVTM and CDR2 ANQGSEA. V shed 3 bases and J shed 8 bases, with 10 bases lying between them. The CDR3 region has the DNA TGCAGCGTTGAGCAGGCGAACGAAGCTTTCTTT. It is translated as CSVEQANEAFF. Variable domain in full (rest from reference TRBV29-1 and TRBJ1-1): SAVISQKPSRDICQRGTSLTIQCQVDSQVTMMFWYRQQPGQSLTLIATANQGSEATYESGFVIDKFPISRPNLTFSTLTVSNMSPEDSSIYLCSVEQANEAFFGQGTRLTVV.

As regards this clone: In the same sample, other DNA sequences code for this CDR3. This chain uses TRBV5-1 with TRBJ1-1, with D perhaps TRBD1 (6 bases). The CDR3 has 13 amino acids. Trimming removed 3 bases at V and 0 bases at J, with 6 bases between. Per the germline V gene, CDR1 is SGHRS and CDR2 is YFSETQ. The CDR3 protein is CASSYRVNTEAFF. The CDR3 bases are TGCGCCAGCAGCTACAGGGTGAACACTGAAGCTTTCTTT.

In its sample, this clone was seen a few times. CDR3 residues: CASSPNDRGIGSTGELFF. The CDR3 nucleotides are TGTGCCAGCTCACCAAACGACAGGGGCATCGGTAGCACCGGGGAGCTGTTTTTT. The chain couples TRBV18 to TRBJ2-2, with 8 bases that match TRBD1. The CDR3 loop spans 18 amino acids. Trimming at V came to 2 bases and at J to 4 bases, leaving 12 bases not matched to a gene. Looked up from germline, CDR1 is KGHSH and CDR2 is LQKENI.

For the CDR3, the DNA is TGTGCCAGCAGCGCCCAGGGATACACTGAAGCTTTCTTT. Translating gives CASSAQGYTEAFF. This sequence joins TRBV9 and TRBJ1-1, with D tentatively TRBD1 (5 bases). The CDR3 consists of 13 residues. Germline lookup yields CDR1 SGDLS and CDR2 YYNGEE. The ends were cut back, 3 bases at V and 3 bases at J, with 9 bases in the middle.

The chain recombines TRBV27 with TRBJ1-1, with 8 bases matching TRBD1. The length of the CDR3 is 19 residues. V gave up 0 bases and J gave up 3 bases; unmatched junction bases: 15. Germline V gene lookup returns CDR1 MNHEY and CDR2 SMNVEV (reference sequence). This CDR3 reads CASSLSLPLGQGKDTEAFF. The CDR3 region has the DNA TGTGCCAGCAGTTTATCCCTTCCCCTCGGACAGGGCAAGGACACTGAAGCTTTCTTT.

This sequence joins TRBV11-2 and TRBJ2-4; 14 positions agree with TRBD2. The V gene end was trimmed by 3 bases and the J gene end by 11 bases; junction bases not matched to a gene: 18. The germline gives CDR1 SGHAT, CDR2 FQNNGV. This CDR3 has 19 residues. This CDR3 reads CASSFGLAGGSSQGGVQYF. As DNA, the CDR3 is TGTGCCAGCAGCTTCGGACTAGCGGGAGGCTCCAGCCAAGGTGGGGTTCAGTACTTC.

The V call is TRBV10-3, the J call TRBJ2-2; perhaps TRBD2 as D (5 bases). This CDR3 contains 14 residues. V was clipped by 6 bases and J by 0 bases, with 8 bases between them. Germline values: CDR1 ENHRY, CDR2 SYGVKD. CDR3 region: CAIRDGANTGELFF. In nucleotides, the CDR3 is TGTGCCATCAGGGACGGGGCGAACACCGGGGAGCTGTTTTTT.

CDR3 sequence: CASSLVQIYNEQFF. CDR3 bases: TGCGCCAGCAGCTTGGTACAGATCTACAATGAGCAGTTCTTC. This chain links TRBV5-1 with TRBJ2-1, with D uncertain. CDR1 is SGHRS and CDR2 is YFSETQ in the germline V gene. The CDR3 is 14 residues long. Trimming removed 0 bases at V and 3 bases at J, with 7 bases between. Full variable domain (rest looked up from reference TRBV5-1 and TRBJ2-1): KAGVTQTPRYLIKTRGQQVTLSCSPISGHRSVSWYQQTPGQGLQFLFEYFSETQRNKGNFPGRFSGRQFSNSRSEMNVSTLELGDSALYLCASSLVQIYNEQFFGPGTRLTVL.

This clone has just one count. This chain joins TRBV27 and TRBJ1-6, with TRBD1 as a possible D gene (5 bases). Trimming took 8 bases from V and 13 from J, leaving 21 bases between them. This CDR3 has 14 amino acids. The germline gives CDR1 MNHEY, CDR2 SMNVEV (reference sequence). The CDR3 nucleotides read TGTGCCAGCGCCCCGGGTAACTCAAGGGGCCCCCTCCACTTT. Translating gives CASAPGNSRGPLHF.

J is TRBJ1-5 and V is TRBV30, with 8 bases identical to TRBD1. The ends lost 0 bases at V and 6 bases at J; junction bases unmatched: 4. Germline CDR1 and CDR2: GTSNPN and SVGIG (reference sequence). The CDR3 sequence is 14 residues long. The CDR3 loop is CAWSVGTGSQPQHF. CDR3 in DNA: TGTGCCTGGAGTGTAGGGACAGGCTCTCAGCCCCAGCATTTT. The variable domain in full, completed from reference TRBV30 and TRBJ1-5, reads SQTIHQWPATLVQPVGSPLSLECTVEGTSNPNLYWYRQAAGRGLQLLFYSVGIGQISSEVPQNLSASRPQDRQFILSSKKLLLSDSGFYLCAWSVGTGSQPQHFGDGTRLSIL.

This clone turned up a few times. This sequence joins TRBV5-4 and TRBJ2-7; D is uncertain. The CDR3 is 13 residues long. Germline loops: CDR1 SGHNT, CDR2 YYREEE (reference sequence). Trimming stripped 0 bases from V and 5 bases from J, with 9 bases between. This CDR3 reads CASSLGRTNEQYF. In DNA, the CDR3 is TGTGCCAGCAGCTTGGGCAGAACCAACGAGCAGTACTTC.

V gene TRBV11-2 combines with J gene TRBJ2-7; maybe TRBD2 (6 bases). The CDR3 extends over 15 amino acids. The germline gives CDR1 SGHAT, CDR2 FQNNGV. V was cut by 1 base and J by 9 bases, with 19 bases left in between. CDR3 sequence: CASSLGLANIGGQYF. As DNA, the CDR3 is TGTGCCAGCAGCTTAGGGCTAGCGAACATAGGCGGGCAGTACTTC.

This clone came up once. The CDR3 spells CASSGEPETNPWAQPQHF. The CDR3 DNA reads TGTGCCAGCAGCGGGGAACCAGAGACAAACCCTTGGGCTCAGCCCCAGCATTTT. The rearrangement uses TRBV2 and TRBJ1-5; D is unclear. The V end was cut by 6 bases, the J end by 6 bases, with 27 bases between. The CDR3 runs to 18 residues. The germline V gene encodes CDR1 SNHLY and CDR2 FYNNEI.